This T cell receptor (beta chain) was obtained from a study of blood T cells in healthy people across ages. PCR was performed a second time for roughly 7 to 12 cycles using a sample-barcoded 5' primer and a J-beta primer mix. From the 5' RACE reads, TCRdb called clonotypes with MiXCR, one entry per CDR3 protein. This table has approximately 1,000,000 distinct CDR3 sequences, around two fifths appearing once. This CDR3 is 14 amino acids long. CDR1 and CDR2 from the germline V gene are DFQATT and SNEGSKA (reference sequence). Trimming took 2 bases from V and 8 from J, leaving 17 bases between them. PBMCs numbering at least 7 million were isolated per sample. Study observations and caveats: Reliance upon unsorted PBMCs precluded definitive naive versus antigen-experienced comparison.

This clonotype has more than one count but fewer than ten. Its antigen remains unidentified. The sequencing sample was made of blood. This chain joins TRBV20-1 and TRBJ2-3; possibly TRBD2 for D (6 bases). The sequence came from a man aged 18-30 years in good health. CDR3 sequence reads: CSARTGLGRITQYF. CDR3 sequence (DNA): TGCAGTGCTAGAACGGGACTCGGTCGAATTACGCAGTATTTT.